The 10 T cell receptor beta chains in this list originate from one sample, sequenced in a study of blood T cells in healthy people across ages. The authors ran a second PCR of roughly 6 to 12 cycles using a sample-barcoded 5' primer and a J-beta primer mix. TCRdb re-called the 5' RACE reads with MiXCR, one entry per CDR3 protein. The repertoire has roughly 730,000 distinct CDR3 sequences, 56% of them found once; the top ten carry 20% to 30%. Sequencing input: blood. These receptor sequences come from a man in his forties in good health.

This clonotype occurred a few times. The chain links TRBV5-1 to TRBJ2-5, with 7 bases matching TRBD1. V gave up 3 bases and J gave up 5 bases; unmatched junction bases: 7. Germline lookup yields CDR1 SGHRS and CDR2 YFSETQ. The CDR3 runs 14 residues. As DNA, the CDR3 is TGCGCCAGCAGCTACAGGGGTTCTTGGGAGACCCAGTACTTC. Its translation is CASSYRGSWETQYF.

This clonotype was observed once. The chain recombines TRBV29-1 with TRBJ2-7, with D perhaps TRBD1 (6 bases). CDR3 length: 14 amino acids. V shed 1 base and J shed 0 bases, with 10 bases lying between them. CDR1 is SQVTM, CDR2 ANQGSEA, per germline. The DNA for the CDR3 is TGCAGCGTTGAAGGGACGACAGGCTCCTACGAGCAGTACTTC. It codes for CSVEGTTGSYEQYF.

The J gene is TRBJ2-3, the V gene TRBV27, with no clear D. V lost 3 bases, J lost 3 bases, and 7 bases lay in between. The CDR3 sequence is 13 residues long. Looked up from germline, CDR1 is MNHEY and CDR2 is SMNVEV (reference sequence). The CDR3 sequence: CASSFQFTDTQYF. The CDR3 region has the DNA TGTGCCAGCAGTTTTCAATTTACAGATACGCAGTATTTT.

The chain has TRBV6-5 and TRBJ2-2; unclear D gene. Trimming took 0 bases from V and 0 from J, leaving 5 bases between them. The CDR3 runs 15 residues. Per germline, CDR1 MNHEY and CDR2 SVGAGI. The CDR3 loop is CASSYSPSNTGELFF. The CDR3 DNA reads TGTGCCAGCAGTTACTCCCCTTCGAACACCGGGGAGCTGTTTTTT.

This clonotype came up a few times. The chain has TRBV25-1 and TRBJ1-2; 7 nucleotides line up with TRBD1. The CDR3 totals 15 residues. CDR1 is MGHDK and CDR2 is SYGVNS in the germline V gene. Trimming at V came to 1 base and at J to 5 bases, leaving 7 bases not matched to a gene. Here the CDR3 DNA reads TGTGCCAGCAGTGAATGGGGACAGAAACTATATGGCTACACCTTC. Its translation: CASSEWGQKLYGYTF.

The CDR3 reads CASSLTITGFWGEQYF. The DNA for the CDR3 is TGTGCCAGCAGTCTAACCATAACCGGGTTCTGGGGCGAGCAGTACTTC. V usage is TRBV28 and J usage is TRBJ2-7; D uncertain. V lost 5 bases, J lost 6 bases, and 23 bases lay in between. This CDR3 contains 16 residues. Germline-derived CDR1 and CDR2 are MDHEN and SYDVKM.

The chain couples TRBV3-1 to TRBJ2-1; 13 bases align to TRBD2. V lost 5 bases to trimming and J lost 5 bases; unmatched junction nucleotides: 6. Germline V gene lookup returns CDR1 LGHDT and CDR2 YNNKEL (reference sequence). This CDR3 has 16 amino acids. Here the CDR3 DNA reads TGTGCCAGCAGCAAACTAGCGGGAGGGCCCAACAATGAGCAGTTCTTC. Protein sequence: CASSKLAGGPNNEQFF.

The sample holds many counts of this clonotype. The chain couples TRBV15 to TRBJ2-3, with a tentative D call TRBD2 (5 bases). Per germline, CDR1 LNHNV and CDR2 YYDKDF (reference sequence). Trimming cost V 0 bases and J 0 bases, with 19 bases left between them. This CDR3 contains 19 residues. The chain's CDR3 is CATSRDSSVRDSSTDTQYF. Written as DNA, the CDR3 is TGTGCCACCAGCAGAGATTCATCCGTGAGGGATTCTAGCACAGATACGCAGTATTTT.

The chain is built from TRBV29-1 and TRBJ1-2; the D gene is possibly TRBD1 (5 bases). Per the germline V gene, CDR1 is SQVTM and CDR2 is ANQGSEA. The V gene lost 4 bases and the J gene lost 4 bases, with 13 bases spanning the gap. The CDR3 has 13 amino acids. The CDR3 DNA follows: TGCAGCGTTGTTCTAAGAGGGACCTATGGCTACACCTTC. Protein sequence: CSVVLRGTYGYTF.

The V and J genes are TRBV28 and TRBJ2-3; no definite D call. V shed 7 bases and J shed 8 bases, with 16 bases lying between them. Germline assignment: CDR1 MDHEN and CDR2 SYDVKM. The CDR3 is 13 residues long. The CDR3 region is CASTDRSRSTQYF. In nucleotides, the CDR3 is TGTGCCAGCACCGATAGGAGCCGCAGTACGCAGTATTTT.